The 11 T cell receptor beta chains reported below all come from one sample, sequenced in a study of T cell responses to AZD1222 COVID-19 vaccine. Data came from immunoSEQ multiplex PCR; TCRdb stores just in-frame clones and leaves some out. The data show 150,000 to 200,000 clones, about 90% seen once. The sample was peripheral blood, taken 28 days after the second AZD1222 dose. All receptors derive from an adult who received the AZD1222 COVID-19 vaccine.

V is TRBV4-1 and J is TRBJ2-3; 10 nucleotides agree with TRBD1. V dropped 1 base and J dropped 7; count of bases not matched to a gene: 5. The CDR3 contains 15 residues. Germline lookup yields CDR1 MGHRA and CDR2 YSYEKL. CDR3 in DNA: TGCGCCAGCAGCCAAGGGACAGGGGGGGAGTATACGCAGTATTTT. It specifies CASSQGTGGEYTQYF.

This clone has only one observation. CDR3 sequence (DNA): TGTGCCAGTACCCTGGGACTAGCGATTGATACGCAGTATTTT. Amino acid sequence: CASTLGLAIDTQYF. The chain is built from TRBV19 and TRBJ2-3; 10 nucleotides align to TRBD2. CDR1 is LNHDA and CDR2 is SQIVND in the germline V gene (reference sequence). The J segment lost 6 bases and the V segment lost 7 bases, leaving 7 bases of the junction unmatched. The CDR3 covers 14 residues.

In its sample, this clone was seen a few times. This sequence joins TRBV11-2 and TRBJ1-1; the match to TRBD1 covers 7 bases. The CDR3 is 15 residues long. CDR1 is SGHAT and CDR2 is FQNNGV in the germline V gene. V dropped 3 bases and J dropped 3; count of bases not matched to a gene: 7. The CDR3 is CASSFAEGADTEAFF. CDR3 nucleotides: TGTGCCAGCAGCTTTGCCGAGGGGGCTGACACTGAAGCTTTCTTT.

This clone was counted once. This chain joins TRBV2 and TRBJ2-7, with 7 bases fitting TRBD1. V dropped 8 bases and J dropped 7; count of bases not matched to a gene: 14. Germline V gene lookup returns CDR1 SNHLY and CDR2 FYNNEI. This CDR3 has 14 amino acids. The CDR3 is CASSDATGVGEQYF. The DNA for the CDR3 is TGTGCCAGCTCTGATGCCACAGGGGTGGGGGAGCAGTACTTC. The full variable domain, its missing parts supplied by reference TRBV2 and TRBJ2-7, is EPEVTQTPSHQVTQMGQEVILRCVPISNHLYFYWYRQILGQKVEFLVSFYNNEISEKSEIFDDQFSVERPDGSNFTLKIRSTKLEDSAMYFCASSDATGVGEQYFGPGTRLTVT.

The chain links TRBV3-1 (or the pseudogene TRBV3-2) to TRBJ2-7, with TRBD2 as a possible D gene (6 bases). V shed 1 base and J shed 0 bases, with 10 bases lying between them. The CDR3 consists of 15 residues. Germline-derived CDR1 and CDR2 are LGHDT and YNNKEL (reference sequence). The CDR3: CASSQGMGGSYEQYF. CDR3 DNA: TGTGCCAGCAGCCAAGGAATGGGGGGCTCCTACGAGCAGTACTTC.

This chain joins TRBV6-1 and TRBJ1-5, with D possibly being TRBD1 (6 bases). The CDR3 loop spans 13 amino acids. V lost 3 bases, J lost 5 bases, and 8 bases lay in between. The V gene's germline CDR1 is MNHNS and CDR2 SASEGT. CDR3 sequence reads: CASSDRGDQPQHF. CDR3 in DNA: TGTGCCAGCAGTGACAGGGGAGATCAGCCCCAGCATTTT.

The chain uses TRBV6-5 and TRBJ2-7; 11 positions match TRBD1. CDR1 MNHEY and CDR2 SVGAGI come from the germline V gene. The J segment lost 3 bases and the V segment lost 6 bases, leaving 7 bases of the junction unmatched. This CDR3 has 15 amino acids. The CDR3 loop reads CASSSWDRGNYEQYF. The CDR3 DNA reads TGTGCCAGCAGCTCGTGGGACAGGGGGAACTACGAGCAGTACTTC.

This rearrangement joins TRBV6-2 or TRBV6-3 to TRBJ2-1; 10 nucleotides match TRBD2. CDR1 is MNHEY, CDR2 SVGEGT, per germline. V lost 2 bases, J lost 7 bases, and 17 bases stayed unmatched. CDR3 length: 19 amino acids. The CDR3 loop reads CASSYLRASGAGGQNEQFF. The CDR3 DNA reads TGTGCCAGCAGTTACCTCAGAGCCAGCGGAGCGGGGGGGCAGAATGAGCAGTTCTTC.

This chain connects TRBV20-1 to TRBJ1-3; the D gene is possibly TRBD1 (5 bases). The CDR3 contains 13 residues. Germline CDR1 is DFQATT and CDR2 is SNEGSKA (reference sequence). Trimming shortened V by 3 bases and J by 2 bases, and 8 bases separated the two germline ends. CDR3 nucleotide sequence: TGCAGTGCTAGTGGAGGGGCTGGAAACACCATATATTTT. It specifies CSASGGAGNTIYF.

There are a few counts of this clone. The V and J genes are TRBV5-6 and TRBJ1-5, with D maybe TRBD1 (5 bases). The length of the CDR3 is 15 residues. Germline CDR1 is SGHDT and CDR2 is YYEEEE. The V gene lost 2 bases and the J gene lost 2 bases, with 11 bases spanning the gap. CDR3 bases: TGTGCCAGCAGCTTCGGGGGATGGGGCAATCAGCCCCAGCATTTT. This sequence encodes CASSFGGWGNQPQHF.

The chain uses TRBV5-4 and TRBJ2-1, with 8 bases matching TRBD2. J gave up 8 bases and V 2 bases, and 3 bases lay outside the gene matches. From germline, CDR1 is SGHNT and CDR2 YYREEE (reference sequence). This CDR3 spans 13 amino acids. The CDR3 nucleotides read TGTGCCAGCAGCTTAGCGGGGGTTGATGAGCAGTTCTTC. Residues: CASSLAGVDEQFF. Combining the CDR3 with reference TRBV5-4 and TRBJ2-1 gives the whole variable domain ETGVTQSPTHLIKTRGQQVTLRCSSQSGHNTVSWYQQALGQGPQFIFQYYREEENGRGNFPPRFSGLQFPNYSSELNVNALELDDSALYLCASSLAGVDEQFFGPGTRLTVL.